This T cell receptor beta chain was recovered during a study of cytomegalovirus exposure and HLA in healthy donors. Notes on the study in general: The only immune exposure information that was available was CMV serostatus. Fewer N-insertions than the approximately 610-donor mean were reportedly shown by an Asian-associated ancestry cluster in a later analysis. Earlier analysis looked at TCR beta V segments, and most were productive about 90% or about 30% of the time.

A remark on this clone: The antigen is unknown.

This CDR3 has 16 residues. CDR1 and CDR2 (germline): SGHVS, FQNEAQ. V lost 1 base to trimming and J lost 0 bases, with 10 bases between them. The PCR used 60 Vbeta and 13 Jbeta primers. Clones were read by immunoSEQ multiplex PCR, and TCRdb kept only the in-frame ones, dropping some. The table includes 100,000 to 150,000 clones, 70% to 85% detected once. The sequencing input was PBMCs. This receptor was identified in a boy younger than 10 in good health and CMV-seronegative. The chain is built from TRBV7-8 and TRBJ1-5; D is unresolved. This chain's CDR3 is CASSLVWQASNQPQHF. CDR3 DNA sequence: TGTGCCAGCAGCTTAGTTTGGCAGGCTAGCAATCAGCCCCAGCATTTT.